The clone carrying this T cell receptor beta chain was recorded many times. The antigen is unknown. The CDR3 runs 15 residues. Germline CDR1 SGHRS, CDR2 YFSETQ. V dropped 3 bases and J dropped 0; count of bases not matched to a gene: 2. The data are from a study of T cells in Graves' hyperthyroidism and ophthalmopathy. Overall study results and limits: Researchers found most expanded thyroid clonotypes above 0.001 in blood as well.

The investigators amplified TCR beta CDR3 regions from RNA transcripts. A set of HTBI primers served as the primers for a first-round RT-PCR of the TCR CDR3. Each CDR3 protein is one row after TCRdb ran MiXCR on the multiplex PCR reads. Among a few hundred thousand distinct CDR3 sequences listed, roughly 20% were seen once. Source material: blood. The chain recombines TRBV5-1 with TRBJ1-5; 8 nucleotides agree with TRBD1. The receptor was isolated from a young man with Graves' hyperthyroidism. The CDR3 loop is CASSWTGNSNQPQHF. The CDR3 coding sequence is TGCGCCAGCAGCTGGACAGGGAATAGCAATCAGCCCCAGCATTTT.